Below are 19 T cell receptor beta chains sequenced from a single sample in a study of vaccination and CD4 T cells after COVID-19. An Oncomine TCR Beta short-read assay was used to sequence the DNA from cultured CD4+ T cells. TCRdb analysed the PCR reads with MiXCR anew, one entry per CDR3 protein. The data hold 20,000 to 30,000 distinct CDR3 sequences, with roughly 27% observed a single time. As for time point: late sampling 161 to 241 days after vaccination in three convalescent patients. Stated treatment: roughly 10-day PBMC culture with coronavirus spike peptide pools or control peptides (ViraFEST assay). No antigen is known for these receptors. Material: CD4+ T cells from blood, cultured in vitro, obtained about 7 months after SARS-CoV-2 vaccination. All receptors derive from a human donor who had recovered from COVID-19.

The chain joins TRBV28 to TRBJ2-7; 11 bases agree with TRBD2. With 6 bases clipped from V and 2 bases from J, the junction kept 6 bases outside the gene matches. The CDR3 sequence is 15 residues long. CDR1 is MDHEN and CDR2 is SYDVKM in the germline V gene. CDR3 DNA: TGTGCCAGCAGCACACTAGCGGGAGCGACCTACGAGCAGTACTTC. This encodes CASSTLAGATYEQYF.

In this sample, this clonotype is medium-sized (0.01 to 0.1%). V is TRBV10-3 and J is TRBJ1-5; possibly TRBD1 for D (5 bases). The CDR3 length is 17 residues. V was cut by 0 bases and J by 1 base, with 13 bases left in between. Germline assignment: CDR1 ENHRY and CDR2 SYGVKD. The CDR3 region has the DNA TGTGCCATCAGTGAGTCCGTCGGGACCAGGAGCAATCAGCCCCAGCATTTT. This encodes CAISESVGTRSNQPQHF.

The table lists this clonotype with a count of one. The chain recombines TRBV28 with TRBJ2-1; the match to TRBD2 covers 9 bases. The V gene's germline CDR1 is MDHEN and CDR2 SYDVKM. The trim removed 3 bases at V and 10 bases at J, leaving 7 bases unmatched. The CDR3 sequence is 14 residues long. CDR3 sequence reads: CASSFVLAGNEQFF. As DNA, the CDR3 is TGTGCCAGCAGTTTTGTCCTAGCGGGAAACGAGCAGTTCTTC.

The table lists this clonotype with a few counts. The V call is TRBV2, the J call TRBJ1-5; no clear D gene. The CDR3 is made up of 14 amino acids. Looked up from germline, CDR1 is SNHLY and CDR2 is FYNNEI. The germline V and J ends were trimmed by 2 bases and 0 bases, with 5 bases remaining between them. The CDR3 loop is CASSETDSNQPQHF. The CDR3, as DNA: TGTGCCAGCAGTGAAACGGATAGCAATCAGCCCCAGCATTTT.

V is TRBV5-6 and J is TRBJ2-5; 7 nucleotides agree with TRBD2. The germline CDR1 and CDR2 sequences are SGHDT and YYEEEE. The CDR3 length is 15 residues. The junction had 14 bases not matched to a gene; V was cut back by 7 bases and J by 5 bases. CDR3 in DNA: TGTGCCAGCCGACCCCAAGCGGGGCCGACGGAGACCCAGTACTTC. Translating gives CASRPQAGPTETQYF.

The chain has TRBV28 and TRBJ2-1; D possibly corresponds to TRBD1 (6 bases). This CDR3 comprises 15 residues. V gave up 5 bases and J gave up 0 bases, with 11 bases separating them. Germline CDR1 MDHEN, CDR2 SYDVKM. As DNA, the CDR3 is TGTGCCAGCAGTCAAACAGGGAGCTCCTACAATGAGCAGTTCTTC. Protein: CASSQTGSSYNEQFF.

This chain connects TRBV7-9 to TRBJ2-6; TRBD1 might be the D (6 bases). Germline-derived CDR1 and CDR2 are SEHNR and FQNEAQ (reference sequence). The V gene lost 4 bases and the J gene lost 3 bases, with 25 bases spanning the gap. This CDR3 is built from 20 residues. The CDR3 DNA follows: TGTGCCAGCAGCTCGAGGAACCGACAGGCTAGTCGTCTTGGGGCCAACGTCCTGACTTTC. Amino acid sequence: CASSSRNRQASRLGANVLTF.

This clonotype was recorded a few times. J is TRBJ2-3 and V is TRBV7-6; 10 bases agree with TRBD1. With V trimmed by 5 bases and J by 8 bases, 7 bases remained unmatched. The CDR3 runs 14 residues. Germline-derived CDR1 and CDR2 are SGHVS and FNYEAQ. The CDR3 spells CASSPTGQGITQYF. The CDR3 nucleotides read TGTGCCAGCAGCCCTACGGGACAGGGGATTACGCAGTATTTT.

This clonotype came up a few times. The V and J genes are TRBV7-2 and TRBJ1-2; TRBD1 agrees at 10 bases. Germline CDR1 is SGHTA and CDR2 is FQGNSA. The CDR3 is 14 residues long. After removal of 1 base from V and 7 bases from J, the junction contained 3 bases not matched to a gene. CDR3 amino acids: CASSLVGQGVGYTF. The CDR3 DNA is TGTGCCAGCAGCTTAGTTGGACAGGGGGTTGGCTACACCTTC. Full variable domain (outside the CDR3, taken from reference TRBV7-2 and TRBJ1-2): GAGVSQSPSNKVTEKGKDVELRCDPISGHTALYWYRQSLGQGLEFLIYFQGNSAPDKSGLPSDRFSAERTGGSVSTLTIQRTQQEDSAVYLCASSLVGQGVGYTFGSGTRLTVV.

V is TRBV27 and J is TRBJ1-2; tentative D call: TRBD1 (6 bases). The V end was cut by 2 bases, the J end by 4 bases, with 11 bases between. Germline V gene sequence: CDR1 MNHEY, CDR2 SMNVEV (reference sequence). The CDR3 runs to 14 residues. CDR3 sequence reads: CASSLRGAGYGYTF. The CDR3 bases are TGTGCCAGCAGTTTACGGGGGGCAGGCTATGGCTACACCTTC.

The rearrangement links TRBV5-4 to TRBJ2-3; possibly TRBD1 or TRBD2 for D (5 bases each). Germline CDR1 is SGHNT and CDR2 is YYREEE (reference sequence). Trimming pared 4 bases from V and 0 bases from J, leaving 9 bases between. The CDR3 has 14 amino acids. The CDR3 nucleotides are TGTGCCAGCAGCCGTTGGGACAGCACAGATACGCAGTATTTT. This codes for CASSRWDSTDTQYF.

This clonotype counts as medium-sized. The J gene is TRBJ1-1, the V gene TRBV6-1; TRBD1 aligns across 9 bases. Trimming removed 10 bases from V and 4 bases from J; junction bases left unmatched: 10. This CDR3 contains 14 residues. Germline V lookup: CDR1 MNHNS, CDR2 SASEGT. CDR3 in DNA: TGTGCCACCTCGACAGGGGGGGAGAGCACTGAAGCTTTCTTT. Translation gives CATSTGGESTEAFF.

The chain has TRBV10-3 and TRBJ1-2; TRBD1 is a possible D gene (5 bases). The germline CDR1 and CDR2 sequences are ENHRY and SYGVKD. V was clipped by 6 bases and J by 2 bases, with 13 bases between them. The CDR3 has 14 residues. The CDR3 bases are TGTGCCATCAGCAGGGTGGGGGTAAACTATGGCTACACCTTC. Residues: CAISRVGVNYGYTF.

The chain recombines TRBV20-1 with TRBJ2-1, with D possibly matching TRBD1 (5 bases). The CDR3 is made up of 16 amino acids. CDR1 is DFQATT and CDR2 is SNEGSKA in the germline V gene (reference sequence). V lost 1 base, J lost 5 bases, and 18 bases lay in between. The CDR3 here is CSARAWGEVRDNEQFF. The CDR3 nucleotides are TGCAGTGCTAGAGCCTGGGGCGAGGTTAGGGACAATGAGCAGTTCTTC.

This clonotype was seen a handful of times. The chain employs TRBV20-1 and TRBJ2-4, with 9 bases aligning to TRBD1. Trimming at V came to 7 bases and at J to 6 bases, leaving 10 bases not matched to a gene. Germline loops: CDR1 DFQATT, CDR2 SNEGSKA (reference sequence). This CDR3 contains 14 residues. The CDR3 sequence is CSVPGQGQGNIQYF. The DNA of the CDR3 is TGCAGTGTACCGGGACAGGGCCAAGGAAACATTCAGTACTTC.

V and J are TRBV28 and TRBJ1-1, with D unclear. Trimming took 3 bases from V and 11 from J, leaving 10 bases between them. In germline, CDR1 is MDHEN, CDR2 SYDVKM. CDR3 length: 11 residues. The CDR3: CASSLYIWAFF. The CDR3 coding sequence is TGTGCCAGCAGTTTGTACATATGGGCTTTCTTT.

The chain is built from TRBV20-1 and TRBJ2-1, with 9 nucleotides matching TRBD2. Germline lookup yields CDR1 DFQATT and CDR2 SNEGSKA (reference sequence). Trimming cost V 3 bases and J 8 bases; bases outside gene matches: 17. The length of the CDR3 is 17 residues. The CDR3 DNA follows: TGCAGTGCTAGGGACCCTCGGGGTAGCGGGAGTGTGCATGAGCAGTTCTTC. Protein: CSARDPRGSGSVHEQFF.

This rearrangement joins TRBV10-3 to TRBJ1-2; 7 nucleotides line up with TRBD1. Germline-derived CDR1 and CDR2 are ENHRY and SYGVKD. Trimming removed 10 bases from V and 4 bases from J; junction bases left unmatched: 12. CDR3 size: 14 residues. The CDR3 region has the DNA TGTGCCAGCTTCGGGGGACAGACCCTCTATGGCTACACCTTC. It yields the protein CASFGGQTLYGYTF.

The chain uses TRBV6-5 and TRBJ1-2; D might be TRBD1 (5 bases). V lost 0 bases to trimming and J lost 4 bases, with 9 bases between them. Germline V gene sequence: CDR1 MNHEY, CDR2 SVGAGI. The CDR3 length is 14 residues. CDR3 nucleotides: TGTGCCAGCAGTTACTCAAGACAGACCTATGGCTACACCTTC. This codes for CASSYSRQTYGYTF.